This TCR beta chain was sequenced for a study of post-analysis software for immune sequencing data. Whole-study results and caveats: Among 5 or 6 TRBV segments more frequent in patients than controls were TRBV5-6, TRBV5-1 and TRBV20-1.

This clonotype was recorded only once. What it recognizes is unknown. The V gene's germline CDR1 is SNHLY and CDR2 FYNNEI. V was cut by 7 bases and J by 4 bases, with 19 bases left in between. The CDR3 is 15 amino acids. cDNA libraries of TCR beta carried unique molecular identifiers. In TCRdb, the PCR reads were re-called with MiXCR into one record per CDR3 protein. The sample shows around 770,000 distinct CDR3 sequences, roughly 46% of them seen only once. Sequences were obtained from blood. The TCR sequence derives from a girl aged 5 to 17 with multiple sclerosis. This chain links TRBV2 with TRBJ1-2; D is uncertain. The CDR3 is CASMPELHFRYGYTF. The CDR3 DNA follows: TGTGCCAGCATGCCAGAACTTCATTTCCGCTATGGCTACACCTTC.